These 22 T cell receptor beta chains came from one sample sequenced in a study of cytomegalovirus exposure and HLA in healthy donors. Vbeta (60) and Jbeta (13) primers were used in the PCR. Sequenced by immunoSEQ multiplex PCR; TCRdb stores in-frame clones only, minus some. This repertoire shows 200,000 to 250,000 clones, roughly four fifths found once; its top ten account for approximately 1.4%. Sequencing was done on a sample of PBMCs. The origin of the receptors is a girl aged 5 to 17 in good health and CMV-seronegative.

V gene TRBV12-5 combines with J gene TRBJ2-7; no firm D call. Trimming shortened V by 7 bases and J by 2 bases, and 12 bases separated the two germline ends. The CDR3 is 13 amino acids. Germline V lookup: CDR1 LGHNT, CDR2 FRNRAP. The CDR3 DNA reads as TGTGCTAGTGCCATGACTGGAACCTACGAGCAGTACTTC. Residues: CASAMTGTYEQYF.

The CDR3 is CASMLTGSEKLFF. The DNA for the CDR3 is TGTGCCAGCATGTTGACAGGGAGCGAAAAACTGTTTTTT. The chain joins TRBV5-6 to TRBJ1-4; 7 bases agree with TRBD1. Per the germline V gene, CDR1 is SGHDT and CDR2 is YYEEEE. V trimming: 6 bases; J trimming: 8 bases; junction bases outside the gene matches: 7. The CDR3 totals 13 residues.

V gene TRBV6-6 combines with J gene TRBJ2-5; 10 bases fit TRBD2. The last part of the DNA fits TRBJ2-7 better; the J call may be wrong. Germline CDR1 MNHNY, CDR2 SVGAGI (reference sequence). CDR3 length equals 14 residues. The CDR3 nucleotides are TGTGCCAGCAGGGCTAGCGGGGGCCCCTACGAGCAGTACTTC. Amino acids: CASRASGGPYEQYF.

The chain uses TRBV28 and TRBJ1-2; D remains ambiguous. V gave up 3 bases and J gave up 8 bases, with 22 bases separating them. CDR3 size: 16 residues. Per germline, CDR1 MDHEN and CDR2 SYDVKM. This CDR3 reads CASSLPLSLTFGGYTF. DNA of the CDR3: TGTGCCAGCAGTTTGCCCCTCAGTCTGACCTTCGGGGGCTACACCTTC.

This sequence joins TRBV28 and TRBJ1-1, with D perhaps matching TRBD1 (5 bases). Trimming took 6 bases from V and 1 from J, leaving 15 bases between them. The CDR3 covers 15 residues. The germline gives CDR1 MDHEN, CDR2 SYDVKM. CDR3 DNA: TGTGCCAGCAGATCCAAGGGGTCCCCGAACACTGAAGCTTTCTTT. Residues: CASRSKGSPNTEAFF.

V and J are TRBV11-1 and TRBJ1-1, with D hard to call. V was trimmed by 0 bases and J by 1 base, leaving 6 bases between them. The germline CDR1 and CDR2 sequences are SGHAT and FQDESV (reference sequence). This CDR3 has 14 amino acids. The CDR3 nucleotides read TGTGCCAGCAGCTTAGCAGCGACGAACACTGAAGCTTTCTTT. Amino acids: CASSLAATNTEAFF.

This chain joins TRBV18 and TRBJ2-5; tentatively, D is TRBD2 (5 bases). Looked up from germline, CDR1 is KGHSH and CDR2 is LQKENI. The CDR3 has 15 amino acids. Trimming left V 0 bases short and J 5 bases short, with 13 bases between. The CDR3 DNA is TGTGCCAGCTCACCACCCGGACTCCCCGGTGAGACCCAGTACTTC. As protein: CASSPPGLPGETQYF.

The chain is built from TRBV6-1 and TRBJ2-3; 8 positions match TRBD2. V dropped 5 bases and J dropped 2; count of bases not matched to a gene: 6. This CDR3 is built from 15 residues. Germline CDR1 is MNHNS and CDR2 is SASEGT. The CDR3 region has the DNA TGTGCCAGCAGTTGGACTAGCTGGTACACAGATACGCAGTATTTT. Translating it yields CASSWTSWYTDTQYF.

CDR3 nucleotides: TGTGCCAGCAGCTTTCGGACAGGGGTAAACATTCAGTACTTC. As protein: CASSFRTGVNIQYF. The chain links TRBV5-8 to TRBJ2-4; 9 bases map to TRBD1. There are 14 residues in the CDR3. Germline V gives CDR1 SGHTS, CDR2 YDEGEE. Germline trimming cut 2 bases from V and 6 bases from J; bases unmatched to any gene: 3. Full variable domain (rest looked up from reference TRBV5-8 and TRBJ2-4): EAGVTQSPTHLIKTRGQQATLRCSPISGHTSVYWYQQALGLGLQFLLWYDEGEERNRGNFPPRFSGRQFPNYSSELNVNALELEDSALYLCASSFRTGVNIQYFGAGTRLSVL.

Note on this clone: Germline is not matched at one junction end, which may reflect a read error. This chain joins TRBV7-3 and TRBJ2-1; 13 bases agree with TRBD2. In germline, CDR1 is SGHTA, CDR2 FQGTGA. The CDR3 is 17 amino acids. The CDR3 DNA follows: TGTGCCAGCAGCCCCACGGGACTAGCGGGATCCTTCAATGAGCAGTTCTTC. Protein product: CASSPTGLAGSFNEQFF.

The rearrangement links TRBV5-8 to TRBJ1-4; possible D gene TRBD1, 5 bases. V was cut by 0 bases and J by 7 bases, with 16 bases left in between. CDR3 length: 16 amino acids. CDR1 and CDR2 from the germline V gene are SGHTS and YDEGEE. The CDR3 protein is CASSLGSRGFGEKLFF. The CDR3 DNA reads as TGTGCCAGCAGCTTGGGGTCCCGGGGGTTCGGTGAAAAACTGTTTTTT.

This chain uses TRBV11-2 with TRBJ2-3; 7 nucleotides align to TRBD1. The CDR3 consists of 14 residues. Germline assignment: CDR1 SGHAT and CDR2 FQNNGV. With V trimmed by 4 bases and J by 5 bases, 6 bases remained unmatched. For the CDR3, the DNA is TGTGCCAGCAGCTCCGACAGGGTCCAAGATACGCAGTATTTT. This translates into CASSSDRVQDTQYF.

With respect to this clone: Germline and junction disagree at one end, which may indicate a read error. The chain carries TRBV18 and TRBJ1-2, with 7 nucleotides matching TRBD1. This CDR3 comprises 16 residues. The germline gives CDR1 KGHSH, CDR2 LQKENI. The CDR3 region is CAGSPGGTSGPYGYTF. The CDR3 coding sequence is TGTGCCGGCTCACCAGGGGGGACGAGTGGGCCTTATGGCTACACCTTC.

The CDR3 sequence is CASSLGDGRGPYNEQFF. CDR3 nucleotides: TGTGCCAGCAGCTTAGGAGACGGGCGGGGCCCCTACAATGAGCAGTTCTTC. The chain has TRBV11-3 and TRBJ2-1; perhaps TRBD2 as D (6 bases). The CDR3 has 17 residues. CDR1 SGHNT and CDR2 YENEEA come from the germline V gene. V dropped 1 base and J dropped 2 bases, with 15 bases sitting between them.

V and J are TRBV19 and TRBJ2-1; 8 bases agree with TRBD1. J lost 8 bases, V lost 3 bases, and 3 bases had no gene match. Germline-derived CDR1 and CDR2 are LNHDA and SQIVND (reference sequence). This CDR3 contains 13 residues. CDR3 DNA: TGTGCCAGTAGTATCGGGACAGGCGATGAGCAGTTCTTC. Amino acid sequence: CASSIGTGDEQFF.

The CDR3 spells CASSLEGLAVTETQYF. The CDR3 bases are TGTGCCAGCAGCTTAGAGGGACTAGCGGTCACAGAGACCCAGTACTTC. This sequence joins TRBV11-2 and TRBJ2-5, with 11 bases identical to TRBD2. The CDR3 is 16 amino acids. J gave up 4 bases and V 0 bases, and 4 bases lay outside the gene matches. Germline lookup yields CDR1 SGHAT and CDR2 FQNNGV.

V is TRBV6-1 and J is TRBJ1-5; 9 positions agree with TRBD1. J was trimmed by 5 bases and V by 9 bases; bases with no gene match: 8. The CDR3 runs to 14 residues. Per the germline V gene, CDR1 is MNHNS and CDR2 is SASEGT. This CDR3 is CASSDRGRDQPQHF. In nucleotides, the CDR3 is TGTGCCAGTTCGGACAGGGGACGAGATCAGCCCCAGCATTTT.

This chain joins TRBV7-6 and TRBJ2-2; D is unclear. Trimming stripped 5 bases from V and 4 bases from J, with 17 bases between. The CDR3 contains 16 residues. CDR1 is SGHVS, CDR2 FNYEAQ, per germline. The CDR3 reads CASSPTSLGVTGELFF. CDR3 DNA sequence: TGTGCCAGCAGCCCCACATCCCTAGGCGTCACCGGGGAGCTGTTTTTT. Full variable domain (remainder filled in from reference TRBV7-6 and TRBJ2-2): GAGVSQSPRYKVTKRGQDVALRCDPISGHVSLYWYRQALGQGPEFLTYFNYEAQQDKSGLPNDRFSAERPEGSISTLTIQRTEQRDSAMYRCASSPTSLGVTGELFFGEGSRLTVL.

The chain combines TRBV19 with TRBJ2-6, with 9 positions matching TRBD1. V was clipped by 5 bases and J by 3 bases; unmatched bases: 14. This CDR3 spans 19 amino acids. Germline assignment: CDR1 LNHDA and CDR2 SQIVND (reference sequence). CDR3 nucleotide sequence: TGTGCCAGTAGTCCACAGGGGGCGCGGCTGGCTGGTGGGGCCAACGTCCTGACTTTC. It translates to CASSPQGARLAGGANVLTF.

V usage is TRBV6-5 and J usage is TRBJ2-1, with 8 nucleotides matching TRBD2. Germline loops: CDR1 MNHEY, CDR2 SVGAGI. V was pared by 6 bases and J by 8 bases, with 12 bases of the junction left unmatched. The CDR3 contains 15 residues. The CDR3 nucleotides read TGTGCCAGCAGGCCCCTAGCGGGCCGACGGGATGAGCAGTTCTTC. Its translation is CASRPLAGRRDEQFF.

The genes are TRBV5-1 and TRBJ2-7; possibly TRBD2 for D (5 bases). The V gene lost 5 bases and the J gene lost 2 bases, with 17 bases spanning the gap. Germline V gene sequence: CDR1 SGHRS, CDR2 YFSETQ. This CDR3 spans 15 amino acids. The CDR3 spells CASSPIATLAYEQYF. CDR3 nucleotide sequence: TGCGCCAGCAGTCCTATAGCGACCTTAGCCTACGAGCAGTACTTC.

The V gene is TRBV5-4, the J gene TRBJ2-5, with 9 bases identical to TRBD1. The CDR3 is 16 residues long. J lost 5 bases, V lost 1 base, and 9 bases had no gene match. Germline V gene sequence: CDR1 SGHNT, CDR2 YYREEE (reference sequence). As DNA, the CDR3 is TGTGCCAGCAGCTTGCAACAGGGGGCAGGGTTGGAGACCCAGTACTTC. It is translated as CASSLQQGAGLETQYF.